Ten or more counts support the clone carrying this T cell receptor (beta chain). Its antigen is unidentified. TCRdb re-called the RT-PCR reads with MiXCR, one entry per CDR3 protein. Here the sample spans 700,000 to 800,000 distinct CDR3 sequences, roughly 18% being singletons. This sample is drawn from a study of response to subunit inactivated influenza vaccine. Study observations and caveats: New T cells are recruited in small numbers by each seasonal influenza vaccination, according to the authors' suggestion.

Specimen: PBMCs from blood, collected around 5 days after vaccination. This sequence was found in a man in his fifties or sixties who received an inactivated influenza vaccine.

CDR3 protein: CASSYTGDPVYEQYF. Here the CDR3 DNA reads TGTGCCAGCAGTTACACAGGGGATCCCGTCTACGAGCAGTACTTC. The V gene is TRBV6-5, the J gene TRBJ2-7, with TRBD1 matching 7 bases. This CDR3 has 15 residues. V lost 2 bases to trimming and J lost 3 bases; unmatched junction nucleotides: 7. CDR1 is MNHEY, CDR2 SVGAGI, per germline.